This T cell receptor (beta chain) was recovered during a study of T cells in Graves' hyperthyroidism and ophthalmopathy. Across the study: The authors collected peripheral blood at initial diagnosis, before any treatment.

Amplification yielded TCR beta CDR3 regions, with RNA transcripts as the source. A set of HTBI primers served as the primers for a first-round RT-PCR of the TCR CDR3. TCRdb itself ran the multiplex PCR reads through MiXCR, one entry per CDR3 protein. Of hundreds of thousands of distinct CDR3 sequences in the sample, 14% to 15% were seen once. This clonotype was observed many times. No antigen is known for it. The CDR3 consists of 14 residues. Trimming shortened V by 0 bases and J by 10 bases, and 15 bases separated the two germline ends. Germline CDR1 MNHNS, CDR2 SASEGT. Study-wide results and caveats: Most thyroid clonotypes expanded above 0.001 appeared in blood too.

Fresh peripheral blood, 8 to 10 ml, was the source of the PBMCs. This TCR was recovered from a man between 18 and 29 years old with Graves' ophthalmopathy. Specimen: blood. The chain links TRBV6-1 to TRBJ1-1; D ambiguous. The CDR3 protein is CASSEARIYFGAFF. The CDR3 DNA follows: TGTGCCAGCAGTGAAGCAAGAATCTACTTTGGAGCTTTCTTT.